This T cell receptor beta chain derives from a study of T cell responses to AZD1222 COVID-19 vaccine. Germline lookup yields CDR1 LGHDT and CDR2 YNNKEL (reference sequence). The CDR3 sequence is 15 residues long. V lost 1 base, J lost 10 bases, and 4 bases stayed unmatched. The method was immunoSEQ multiplex PCR; TCRdb's version includes in-frame clones alone and lacks a portion of them. This sample has 130,000 or so clones, with roughly 86% found just once. Study findings and constraints: Donors were mostly white British, more females; clonal diversity possibly underestimated.

On this clone: What it binds is not known.

The V and J genes are TRBV3-1 (or the pseudogene TRBV3-2) and TRBJ1-6; TRBD1 aligns across 10 bases. The starting material was peripheral blood, obtained 28 days after the second AZD1222 dose. The sequence derives from an adult who received the AZD1222 COVID-19 vaccine. The CDR3 region has the DNA TGTGCCAGCAGCCAAGCTGGGACAGGGGACTCACCCCTCCACTTT. It specifies CASSQAGTGDSPLHF.